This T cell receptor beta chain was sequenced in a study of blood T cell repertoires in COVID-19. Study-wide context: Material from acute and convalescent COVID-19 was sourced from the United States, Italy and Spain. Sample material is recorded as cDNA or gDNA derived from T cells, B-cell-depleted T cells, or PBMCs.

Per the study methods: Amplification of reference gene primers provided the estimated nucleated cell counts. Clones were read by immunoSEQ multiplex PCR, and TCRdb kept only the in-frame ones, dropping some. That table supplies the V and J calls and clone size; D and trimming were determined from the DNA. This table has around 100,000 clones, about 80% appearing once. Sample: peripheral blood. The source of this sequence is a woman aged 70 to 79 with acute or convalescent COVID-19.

CDR3 nucleotide sequence: TGTGCCAGCAGCTTAATGGGCGGGGGGACCAATGAGCAGTTCTTC. Translating it yields CASSLMGGGTNEQFF. V and J are TRBV7-3 and TRBJ2-1; 8 bases map to TRBD2. The germline V gene encodes CDR1 SGHTA and CDR2 FQGTGA. This CDR3 region has 15 residues. The trim removed 1 base at V and 6 bases at J, leaving 5 bases unmatched.